This entry describes one TCR beta chain. The antigen is not known. The sample is drawn from a study of neoadjuvant anti-PD-1 for oral cavity cancer. Study-level results: TCR analyses covered only a few patients per response group.

Profiled with immunoSEQ multiplex PCR; TCRdb holds only in-frame clones, not every one. The sample has tens of thousands of clones; less than 85% are singletons. The CDR3 has 13 amino acids. Trimming stripped 0 bases from V and 3 bases from J, with 6 bases between. The germline V gene encodes CDR1 SEHNR and CDR2 FQNEAQ (reference sequence). This chain links TRBV7-9 with TRBJ2-7; D possibly uses TRBD1 or TRBD2 (5 bases each). Material: PBMCs, obtained before nivolumab (anti-PD-1) treatment. The sequence was collected from a person aged 40 to 85 with oral cavity squamous cell carcinoma. CDR3 DNA: TGTGCCAGCAGCTTAGCGGGGGTCTACGAGCAGTACTTC. Its protein product is CASSLAGVYEQYF.